This TCR beta chain was sequenced in a study of blood T cell repertoires in COVID-19. Study-level information: The analysed material was cDNA or gDNA that came from T cells, B-cell-depleted T cells, or PBMCs.

Measured with immunoSEQ multiplex PCR; TCRdb has only the in-frame clones, and not every one. The table has 180,000 or so clones, approximately 85% seen once. V dropped 0 bases and J dropped 3 bases, with 12 bases sitting between them. CDR1 is LNHNV and CDR2 is YYDKDF in the germline V gene (reference sequence). The CDR3 sequence is 16 residues long. This TCR was recovered from a woman aged 80 or over with acute or convalescent COVID-19. The chain links TRBV15 to TRBJ1-3, with unresolved D. Sample: peripheral blood. The DNA for the CDR3 is TGTGCCACCAGCAGAGATTGGGCAGGCCTTGGAAACACCATATATTTT. This sequence encodes CATSRDWAGLGNTIYF.